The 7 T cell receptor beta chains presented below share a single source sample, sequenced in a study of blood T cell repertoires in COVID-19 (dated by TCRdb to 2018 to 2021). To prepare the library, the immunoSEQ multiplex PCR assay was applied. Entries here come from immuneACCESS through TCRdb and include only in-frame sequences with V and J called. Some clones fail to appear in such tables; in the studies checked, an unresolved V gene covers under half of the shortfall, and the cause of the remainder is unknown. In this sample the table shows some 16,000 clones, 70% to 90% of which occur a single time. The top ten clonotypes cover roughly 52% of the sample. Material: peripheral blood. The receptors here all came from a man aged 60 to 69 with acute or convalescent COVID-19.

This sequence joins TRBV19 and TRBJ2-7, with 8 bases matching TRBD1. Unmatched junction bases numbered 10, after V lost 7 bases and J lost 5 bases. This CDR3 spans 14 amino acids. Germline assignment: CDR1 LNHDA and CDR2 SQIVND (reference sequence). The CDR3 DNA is TGTGCCAGTACTAAAGACAGGGGTAGCGACGAGCAGTACTTC. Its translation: CASTKDRGSDEQYF.

The CDR3 nucleotides read TGTGCCACCAGCAGAGATCCGGGACTACCAAACATTCAGTACTTC. Protein: CATSRDPGLPNIQYF. The V and J genes are TRBV15 and TRBJ2-4, with 7 bases fitting TRBD2. The V gene end was trimmed by 0 bases and the J gene end by 6 bases; junction bases not matched to a gene: 5. The CDR3 is 15 residues long. Germline CDR1 reads LNHNV; CDR2 reads YYDKDF (reference sequence).

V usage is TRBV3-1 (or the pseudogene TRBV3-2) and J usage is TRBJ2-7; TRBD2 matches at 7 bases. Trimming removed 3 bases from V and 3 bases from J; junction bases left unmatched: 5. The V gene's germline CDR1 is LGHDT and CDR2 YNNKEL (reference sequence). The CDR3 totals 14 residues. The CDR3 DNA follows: TGTGCCAGCAGCCATGGGACTATAAACTACGAGCAGTACTTC. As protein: CASSHGTINYEQYF.

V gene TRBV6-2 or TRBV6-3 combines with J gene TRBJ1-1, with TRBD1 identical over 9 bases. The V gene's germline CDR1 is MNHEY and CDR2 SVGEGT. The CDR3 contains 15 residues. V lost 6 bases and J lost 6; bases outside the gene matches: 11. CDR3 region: CASSGAGQGIPEAFF. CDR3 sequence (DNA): TGTGCCAGCAGCGGGGCGGGACAGGGAATTCCTGAAGCTTTCTTT.

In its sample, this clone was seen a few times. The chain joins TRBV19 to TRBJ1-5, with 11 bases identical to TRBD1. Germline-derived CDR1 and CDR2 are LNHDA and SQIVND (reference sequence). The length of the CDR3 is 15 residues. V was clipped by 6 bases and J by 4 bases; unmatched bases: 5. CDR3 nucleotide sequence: TGTGCCAGTAGGAGGGGGGACAGGGGGAATCAGCCCCAGCATTTT. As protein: CASRRGDRGNQPQHF. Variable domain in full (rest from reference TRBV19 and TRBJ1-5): DGGITQSPKYLFRKEGQNVTLSCEQNLNHDAMYWYRQDPGQGLRLIYYSQIVNDFQKGDIAEGYSVSREKKESFPLTVTSAQKNPTAFYLCASRRGDRGNQPQHFGDGTRLSIL.

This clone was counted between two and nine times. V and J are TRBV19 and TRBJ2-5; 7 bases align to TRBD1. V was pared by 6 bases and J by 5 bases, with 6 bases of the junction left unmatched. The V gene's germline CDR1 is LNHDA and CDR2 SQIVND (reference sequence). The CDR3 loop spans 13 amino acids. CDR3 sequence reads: CASSLQGWETQYF. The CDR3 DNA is TGTGCCAGTAGCCTACAGGGGTGGGAGACCCAGTACTTC.

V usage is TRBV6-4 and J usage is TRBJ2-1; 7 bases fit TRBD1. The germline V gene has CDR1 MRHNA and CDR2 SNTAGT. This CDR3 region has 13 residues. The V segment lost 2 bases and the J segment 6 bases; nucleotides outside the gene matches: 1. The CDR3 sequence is CASSDRDSNEQFF. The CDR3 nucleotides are TGTGCCAGCAGTGACCGGGACAGCAATGAGCAGTTCTTC.